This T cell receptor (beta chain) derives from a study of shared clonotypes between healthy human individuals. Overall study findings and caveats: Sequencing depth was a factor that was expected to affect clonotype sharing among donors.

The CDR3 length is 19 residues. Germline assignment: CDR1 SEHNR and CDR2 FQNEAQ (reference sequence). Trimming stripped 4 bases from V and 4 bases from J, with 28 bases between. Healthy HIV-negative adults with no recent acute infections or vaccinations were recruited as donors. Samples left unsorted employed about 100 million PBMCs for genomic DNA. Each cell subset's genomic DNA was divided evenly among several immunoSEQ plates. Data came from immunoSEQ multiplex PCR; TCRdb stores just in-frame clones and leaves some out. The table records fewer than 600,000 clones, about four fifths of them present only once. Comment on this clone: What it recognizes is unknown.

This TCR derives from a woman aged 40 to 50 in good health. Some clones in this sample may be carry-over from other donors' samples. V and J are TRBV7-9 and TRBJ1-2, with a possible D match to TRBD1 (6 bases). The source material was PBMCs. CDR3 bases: TGTGCCAGCAGCTCCCGCGGGGGGGCGCATAGGGGGAGCATCTATGGCTACACCTTC. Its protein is CASSSRGGAHRGSIYGYTF.